This TCR beta chain was identified in a study of shared clonotypes between healthy human individuals. Study as a whole: A donor's plate count was three for CD4 naive and three for CD4 memory; CD8 naive had two and CD8 memory one.

The material for each subset, its genomic DNA, was split evenly across several immunoSEQ plates. In the authors' methods: Junction-only sequences without quality scores were provided by ImmunoSEQ, so filtering was different. Clones were read by immunoSEQ multiplex PCR, and TCRdb kept only the in-frame ones, dropping some. V, J and clone size derive from that table, while D and trimming were established from the DNA sequence. The sample comprises millions of clones, 85% to 95% of which are singletons, and under 0.45% rests with the top ten. Germline V lookup: CDR1 LNHDA, CDR2 SQIVND (reference sequence). V was shortened by 2 bases and J by 4 bases, with 6 bases between the two germline ends. The CDR3 is made up of 13 amino acids.

The TCR sequence derives from a man aged 18-30 years in good health. Some clones in this sample may be carry-over from other donors' samples. Sequencing used naive CD4+ T cells from PBMCs. Subset denoted: CD45RA+ positively selected. The chain carries TRBV19 and TRBJ1-5; D not resolved. This CDR3 reads CASSIIENQPQHF. The DNA of the CDR3 is TGTGCCAGTAGTATAATAGAGAATCAGCCCCAGCATTTT. The variable domain in full, with the rest retrieved from reference TRBV19 and TRBJ1-5, is DGGITQSPKYLFRKEGQNVTLSCEQNLNHDAMYWYRQDPGQGLRLIYYSQIVNDFQKGDIAEGYSVSREKKESFPLTVTSAQKNPTAFYLCASSIIENQPQHFGDGTRLSIL.